Listed here are 5 T cell receptor beta chains from one sample, sequenced in a study of T cells in Graves' hyperthyroidism and ophthalmopathy. TCR beta CDR3 regions were amplified from RNA. With the HTBI primer set, the TCR CDR3 went through a first round of RT-PCR. TCRdb reprocessed the multiplex PCR reads with MiXCR, giving one entry per CDR3 protein. The sample records about 640,000 distinct CDR3 sequences, less than 25% being singletons. Sequencing was performed on blood. The receptor source for this set is a man aged 25-45 years with Graves' ophthalmopathy.

This chain joins TRBV11-2 and TRBJ2-7; 9 bases fit TRBD2. CDR3 length: 20 residues. With 0 bases clipped from V and 2 bases from J, the junction kept 17 bases outside the gene matches. Germline values: CDR1 SGHAT, CDR2 FQNNGV. The CDR3 nucleotides are TGTGCCAGCAGCTTAGAGTTCCACACCCCTACTAGCGGGCCACCCTACGAGCAGTACTTC. Its translation is CASSLEFHTPTSGPPYEQYF.

This clonotype was seen more than once but under ten times. This chain's CDR3 is CASSVAVTRGTDTQYF. The CDR3 region has the DNA TGTGCCAGCAGCGTAGCTGTAACGAGGGGTACAGATACGCAGTATTTT. The genes are TRBV9 and TRBJ2-3, with D perhaps matching TRBD1 or TRBD2 (5 bases each). The CDR3 length is 16 residues. V was pared by 0 bases and J by 3 bases, with 14 bases between. The germline V gene has CDR1 SGDLS and CDR2 YYNGEE.

This clonotype has ten or more counts. The V call is TRBV5-1, the J call TRBJ2-1, with no clear D. Germline V gene data show CDR1 as SGHRS and CDR2 as YFSETQ. Trimming left V 0 bases short and J 5 bases short, with 9 bases between. This CDR3 has 14 residues. DNA of the CDR3: TGCGCCAGCAGCTTGGGTACGTCGGACAATGAGCAGTTCTTC. Protein product: CASSLGTSDNEQFF.

This clonotype has just a few counts. The chain couples TRBV29-1 to TRBJ2-3; 7 bases fit TRBD1. The V gene's germline CDR1 is SQVTM and CDR2 ANQGSEA. V dropped 4 bases and J dropped 2; count of bases not matched to a gene: 3. CDR3 length: 13 amino acids. This CDR3 is CSVGGQYTDTQYF. In DNA form, the CDR3 reads TGCAGCGTTGGGGGACAGTACACAGATACGCAGTATTTT.

The chain joins TRBV24-1 to TRBJ2-2; a possible D gene is TRBD1 (6 bases). V was shortened by 5 bases and J by 0 bases, with 15 bases between the two germline ends. Germline-derived CDR1 and CDR2 are KGHDR and SFDVKD. This CDR3 region has 17 residues. The CDR3 sequence: CATSVSYRAANTGELFF. The CDR3 DNA is TGTGCCACCAGTGTATCTTACAGGGCAGCGAACACCGGGGAGCTGTTTTTT.